These 10 T cell receptor beta chains share one sample of origin, sequenced in a study of beta chain features in type 1 diabetes (dated by TCRdb to 2017 to 2018). The library came from the immunoSEQ multiplex PCR assay. The entire amount of isolated RNA was reverse transcribed using the High Capacity cDNA Reverse Transcription Kit, so the sequenced TCRB transcripts were expressed ones. TCRdb retrieved this table from immuneACCESS and kept in-frame rearrangements only. Not all clones are present; in checked studies, unresolved V genes account for under half, and no reason is known for the remainder. The sample yields 900,000 or so clones; roughly a sixth were counted once. Around 0.02% of the sample is held by the ten biggest clonotypes. The specimen sequenced was naive CD4+ T cells from blood. The cell subset or site label, read with the paper, signifies: true naive CD4+ T cells. These TCRs come from a woman aged 18 to 35 in good health.

The chain carries TRBV6-1 and TRBJ1-4; TRBD1 might be the D (5 bases). The germline V gene encodes CDR1 MNHNS and CDR2 SASEGT. This CDR3 spans 13 amino acids. V lost 6 bases and J lost 5, with 10 bases in between. Here the CDR3 DNA reads TGTGCCAGCAGGCGGGACTTGAATGAAAAACTGTTTTTT. It specifies CASRRDLNEKLFF.

Concerning this clone: The same CDR3 is also encoded by other DNA sequences in this sample. CDR3 coding DNA: TGTGCCAGCAGCTTGACAGAGAACTATGGCTACACCTTC. The encoded protein is CASSLTENYGYTF. This rearrangement joins TRBV7-9 to TRBJ1-2; the D gene is possibly TRBD1 (5 bases). The CDR3 is 13 amino acids. Trimming shortened V by 3 bases and J by 2 bases, and 7 bases separated the two germline ends. Looked up from germline, CDR1 is SEHNR and CDR2 is FQNEAQ (reference sequence).

V and J are TRBV7-2 and TRBJ2-7; D might be TRBD2 (6 bases). CDR1 SGHTA and CDR2 FQGNSA come from the germline V gene. CDR3 size: 13 residues. V was shortened by 5 bases and J by 1 base, with 9 bases between the two germline ends. CDR3 protein: CASSTGTSYEQYF. The CDR3 DNA sequence: TGTGCCAGCAGCACCGGGACTTCCTACGAGCAGTACTTC.

This clone was seen more than once but under ten times. V gene TRBV6-6 combines with J gene TRBJ1-5; D perhaps matches TRBD1 (5 bases). CDR3 length: 16 residues. Between the trimmed V and J ends, which lost 0 bases and 1 base, there was a span of 10 bases. The germline gives CDR1 MNHNY, CDR2 SVGAGI (reference sequence). The CDR3 region is CASSYSNRLSNQPQHF. In DNA, the CDR3 is TGTGCCAGCAGTTACTCGAACAGGTTGAGCAATCAGCCCCAGCATTTT.

This chain links TRBV10-3 with TRBJ1-2, with 7 bases fitting TRBD1. CDR3 length equals 11 residues. Germline values: CDR1 ENHRY, CDR2 SYGVKD. The J segment lost 6 bases and the V segment lost 11 bases, leaving 6 bases of the junction unmatched. The CDR3 is CASTGTHGYTF. The CDR3 bases are TGTGCCTCGACAGGGACGCATGGCTACACCTTC.

The chain employs TRBV29-1 and TRBJ1-4; maybe TRBD1 (5 bases). The CDR3 loop spans 12 amino acids. From germline, CDR1 is SQVTM and CDR2 ANQGSEA. V gave up 5 bases and J gave up 7 bases, with 11 bases separating them. CDR3 coding DNA: TGCAGCGTTCGACAGTTTGGTGAAAAACTGTTTTTT. It yields the protein CSVRQFGEKLFF. The variable domain in full, completed from reference TRBV29-1 and TRBJ1-4, reads SAVISQKPSRDICQRGTSLTIQCQVDSQVTMMFWYRQQPGQSLTLIATANQGSEATYESGFVIDKFPISRPNLTFSTLTVSNMSPEDSSIYLCSVRQFGEKLFFGSGTQLSVL.

This clone has more than one count but fewer than ten. The rearrangement uses TRBV20-1 and TRBJ2-3; D is possibly TRBD1 or TRBD2 (5 bases each). This CDR3 is built from 11 residues. Germline V gives CDR1 DFQATT, CDR2 SNEGSKA (reference sequence). Trimming cost V 4 bases and J 8 bases, with 10 bases left between them. The CDR3 protein is CSAKFGGTQYF. The CDR3 nucleotides read TGCAGTGCTAAGTTTGGGGGTACGCAGTATTTT.

The rearrangement uses TRBV6-5 and TRBJ2-6; 7 nucleotides agree with TRBD1. CDR3 length: 15 amino acids. V trimming: 5 bases; J trimming: 4 bases; junction bases outside the gene matches: 5. Germline lookup yields CDR1 MNHEY and CDR2 SVGAGI. CDR3 amino acids: CASSRQGGGANVLTF. In nucleotides, the CDR3 is TGTGCCAGCAGTAGACAGGGTGGCGGGGCCAACGTCCTGACTTTC.

As for this clone: This specimen includes other DNA sequences encoding the same CDR3. The rearrangement links TRBV28 to TRBJ1-2, with a tentative D call TRBD1 (5 bases). Germline assignment: CDR1 MDHEN and CDR2 SYDVKM. The V and J ends lost 5 bases and 5 bases respectively, with 9 bases between them. The CDR3 covers 12 residues. The CDR3 DNA follows: TGTGCCAGCAGTATTACAGGATATGGCTACACCTTC. Translated: CASSITGYGYTF.

In this sample, this clone turned up a few times. A junction boundary mismatches the germline segment, possibly from a read error. CDR3 loop: CASSEDRKNYGYTF. The CDR3 DNA reads as TGTGCCAGCAGCGAAGACAGGAAAAACTATGGCTACACCTTC. The V and J genes are TRBV4-2 and TRBJ1-2; possibly TRBD1 for D (6 bases). This CDR3 is built from 14 residues. Germline loops: CDR1 LGHNA, CDR2 YNFKEQ.